The rows below give T cell receptor beta chains drawn from one sample of a study of blood T cell repertoires in COVID-19. Method: immunoSEQ multiplex PCR; TCRdb's copy keeps in-frame clones and lacks some. Found here are 250,000 to 300,000 clones, around 80% of them singletons; the top ten hold 4.1%. Sequencing was done on a sample of PBMCs or T cells enriched from blood (not recorded which). These TCRs come from a man in his thirties or forties with acute COVID-19. CDR3s include the opening cysteine and the closing phenylalanine or tryptophan. The D gene is left open where the match is weak. Clone size is given for some rows only: seen once, a few or many times, or a class if the clone is expanded.

abundance	v_gene	d_gene	j_gene	CDR3nt	CDR3aa
NA	TRBV5-6	NA	TRBJ2-2	TGTGCCAGCAGCCCAAACACCGGGGAGCTGTTTTTT	CASSPNTGELFF
NA	TRBV5-5	TRBD1	TRBJ1-5	TGTGCCAGCAGCGTACGGACAGGGAATCAGCCCCAGCATTTT	CASSVRTGNQPQHF
once	TRBV6-1	TRBD1	TRBJ2-3	TGTGCCAGTTCCGCGACAGGGGGCGCAGATACGCAGTATTTT	CASSATGGADTQYF
NA	TRBV18	TRBD1	TRBJ1-4	TGTGCCAGCTCACTCGGGACAGGGCTAAATGAAAAACTGTTTTTT	CASSLGTGLNEKLFF
NA	TRBV18	NA	TRBJ2-1	TGTGCCAGCTCACCACCACGGGAGAGGGAAGATGAGCAGTTCTTC	CASSPPREREDEQFF
NA	TRBV7-2	TRBD1	TRBJ1-1	TGTGCCAGCAGCTACGGACAGGGGGCGTGGGAAGCTTTCTTT	CASSYGQGAWEAFF
NA	TRBV30	NA	TRBJ2-1	TGTGCCTGGAGCAAACAGGGCAATGAGCAGTTCTTC	CAWSKQGNEQFF
NA	TRBV24-1	NA	TRBJ1-5	TGTGCCACCAGGGGTGAGGGCAATCAGCCCCAGCATTTT	CATRGEGNQPQHF
NA	TRBV4-1	TRBD2	TRBJ2-3	TGCGCCAGCAGCCAAGATTACGGCGGGAGGATTCACTCTAGCACAGATACGCAGTATTTT	CASSQDYGGRIHSSTDTQYF
NA	TRBV5-1	NA	TRBJ2-3	TGCGCCAGCAGCTTGGGTTCTAGCACAGATACGCAGTATTTT	CASSLGSSTDTQYF
NA	TRBV7-3	TRBD2	TRBJ2-2	TGTGCCAGCAGCTCACTAGCGGCCACCGGGGAGCTGTTTTTT	CASSSLAATGELFF
once	TRBV6-6	NA	TRBJ1-1	TGTGCCAGCAGTTATTCCTTAAAGGAGGCTTTCTTT	CASSYSLKEAFF
NA	TRBV6-5	NA	TRBJ1-1	TGTGCCAGCAGTTACGATTTGGGCGTGAACACTGAAGCTTTCTTT	CASSYDLGVNTEAFF
NA	TRBV19	TRBD2	TRBJ2-3	TGTGCCAGTAGTATAGATAGCGGGGGAGACACAGATACGCAGTATTTT	CASSIDSGGDTDTQYF
NA	TRBV11-1	NA	TRBJ1-3	TGTGCCAGCAGCTCCACCTCCTACTCTGGAAACACCATATATTTT	CASSSTSYSGNTIYF
NA	TRBV4-2	TRBD1	TRBJ1-5	TGTGCCAGCAGCCTTGGACAGGGGGGTCAGCCCCAGCATTTT	CASSLGQGGQPQHF
NA	TRBV18	TRBD1	TRBJ1-6	TGTGCCAGCTCCAAAGGGGGCGAACACTCACCCCTCCACTTT	CASSKGGEHSPLHF
NA	TRBV5-6	TRBD2	TRBJ2-5	TGTGCCAGCAGCTCCTTCGGGAGGCTGGGTTGGGAGACCCAGTACTTC	CASSSFGRLGWETQYF
NA	TRBV2	NA	TRBJ2-3	TGTGCCAGCAGGGAGGCGGGGAGCACAGATACGCAGTATTTT	CASREAGSTDTQYF
NA	TRBV6-6	NA	TRBJ1-1	TGTGCCAGCACCTCCCGGGTGAACACTGAAGCTTTCTTT	CASTSRVNTEAFF
NA	TRBV30	NA	TRBJ1-4	TGTGCCTGGAGTCTGCGGGGGTTATCTCGCCTGAATGAAAAACTGTTTTTT	CAWSLRGLSRLNEKLFF
NA	TRBV2	TRBD2	TRBJ2-1	TGTGCCAGCCTCGGACTAGCGGATGAGCAGTTCTTC	CASLGLADEQFF
NA	TRBV5-1	NA	TRBJ2-5	TGCGCCAGCAGCTTGGCTTCGGTCTCCCAAGAGACCCAGTACTTC	CASSLASVSQETQYF
NA	TRBV5-4	TRBD2	TRBJ2-3	TGTGCCAGCAGGTTCGACGTAGCGGGGAACACAGATACGCAGTATTTT	CASRFDVAGNTDTQYF
few	TRBV6-5	NA	TRBJ1-1	TGTGCCAGCACCCTCCAGGAGGTGGAGCGGGCTTTCTTT	CASTLQEVERAFF
few	TRBV2	TRBD1	TRBJ1-4	TGTGCCAGCAGTGAAGGAGGGACAGGCGGGCGAAAACTGTTTTTT	CASSEGGTGGRKLFF
NA	TRBV6-4	NA	TRBJ1-6	TGTGCCAGCCGCCTTCGGACGTCGGGGAATTCACCCCTCCACTTT	CASRLRTSGNSPLHF
NA	TRBV15	NA	TRBJ2-5	TGTGCCACCAGTCGAGACACCTATGGGACCCAGTACTTC	CATSRDTYGTQYF
NA	TRBV7-8	TRBD1	TRBJ1-4	TGTGCCAGCAGCTTACCCTTGAAGCAGGGGGCAACTAATGAAAAACTGTTTTTT	CASSLPLKQGATNEKLFF
NA	TRBV19	NA	TRBJ1-4	TGTGCCAGCACCCCGAGACAGACACCCGGTGTGGAACTGTTTTTT	CASTPRQTPGVELFF
NA	TRBV7-9	NA	TRBJ1-1	TGTGCCAGCAGCCCCGTTGGGGGGTGGAACACTGAAGCTTTCTTT	CASSPVGGWNTEAFF
NA	TRBV6-2/TRBV6-3	TRBD2	TRBJ2-1	TGTGCCAGCAGTTACCAAATGGGACTAGCGGGAGCAAGGAATGAGCAGTTCTTC	CASSYQMGLAGARNEQFF
NA	TRBV19	NA	TRBJ2-1	TGTGCCAGTAGTCAAAAAGGGGGACATTACTACAATGAGCAGTTCTTC	CASSQKGGHYYNEQFF
once	TRBV15	TRBD2	TRBJ2-2	TGTGCCACCAGTACGGGGGGGCCGGCCGGGGAGCTGTTTTTT	CATSTGGPAGELFF
NA	TRBV7-6	NA	TRBJ2-2	TGTGCCAGCAGATTAACCGGGTCCTACACCGGGGAGCTGTTTTTT	CASRLTGSYTGELFF
few	TRBV2	NA	TRBJ2-3	TGTGCCAGCAGTGGGGCTAGCAGTACAGATACGCAGTATTTT	CASSGASSTDTQYF
NA	TRBV19	TRBD2	TRBJ2-3	TGTGCCAGTAGTATAGAGGGACTAGCGGGAGTCGTAGATACGCAGTATTTT	CASSIEGLAGVVDTQYF
NA	TRBV6-1	NA	TRBJ1-5	TGTGCCAGCAGTGCCAGTGTGGGCCTTAGCAATCAGCCCCAGCATTTT	CASSASVGLSNQPQHF
NA	TRBV5-1	NA	TRBJ1-1	TGCGCCAGCAGCCAGACGACAGTCATGAACACTGAAGCTTTCTTT	CASSQTTVMNTEAFF
NA	TRBV7-8	TRBD1	TRBJ2-4	TGTGCCAGCAGCGCCCTCATCCCGGGACAGGGTCGATGGGAAAACATTCAGTACTTC	CASSALIPGQGRWENIQYF
NA	TRBV7-9	NA	TRBJ2-1	TGTGCCAGCAGCTTCGACCGAGGCGATGAGCAGTTCTTC	CASSFDRGDEQFF
NA	TRBV5-1	NA	TRBJ2-3	TGCGCCAGCAGGCCCGGGAGCTACGTCGGGGGTACTAGCACAGATACGCAGTATTTT	CASRPGSYVGGTSTDTQYF
NA	TRBV9	NA	TRBJ1-2	TGTGCCAGCAGCGTAGGTACATCCTATGGCTACACCTTC	CASSVGTSYGYTF
NA	TRBV25-1	TRBD2	TRBJ2-1	TGTGCCAGCAGTGACTTTGGGAGGGCAGGGAATGAGCAGTTCTTC	CASSDFGRAGNEQFF
NA	TRBV5-6	NA	TRBJ1-2	TGTGCCAGCGAACTCCAGGGCTATGGCTACACCTTC	CASELQGYGYTF
NA	TRBV19	TRBD1	TRBJ1-1	TGTGCCAGTAAACCGGACAGGGGGCGTGGGGAAGCTTTCTTT	CASKPDRGRGEAFF
NA	TRBV19	TRBD1	TRBJ1-5	TGTGCCAGTAGTATACAGGGACAGGTCAATCAGCCCCAGCATTTT	CASSIQGQVNQPQHF